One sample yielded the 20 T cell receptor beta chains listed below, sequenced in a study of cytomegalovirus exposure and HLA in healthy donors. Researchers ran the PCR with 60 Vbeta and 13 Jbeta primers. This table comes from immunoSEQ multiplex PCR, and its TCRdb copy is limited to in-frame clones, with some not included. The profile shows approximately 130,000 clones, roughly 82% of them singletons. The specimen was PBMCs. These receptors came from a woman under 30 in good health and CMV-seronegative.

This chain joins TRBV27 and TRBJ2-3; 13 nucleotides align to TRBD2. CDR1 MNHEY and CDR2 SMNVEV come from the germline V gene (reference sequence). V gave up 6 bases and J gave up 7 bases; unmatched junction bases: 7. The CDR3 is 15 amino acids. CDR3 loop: CASRRLAGGMNTQYF. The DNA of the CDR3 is TGTGCCAGCAGAAGACTAGCGGGAGGAATGAATACGCAGTATTTT.

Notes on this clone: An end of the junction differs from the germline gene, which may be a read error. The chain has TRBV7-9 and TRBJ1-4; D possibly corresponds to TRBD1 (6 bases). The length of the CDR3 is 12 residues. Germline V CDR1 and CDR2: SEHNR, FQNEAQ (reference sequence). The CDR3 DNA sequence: TGTGCCAGCAGCTTCGCGGACAGCCGCGGAATTTTT. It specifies CASSFADSRGIF.

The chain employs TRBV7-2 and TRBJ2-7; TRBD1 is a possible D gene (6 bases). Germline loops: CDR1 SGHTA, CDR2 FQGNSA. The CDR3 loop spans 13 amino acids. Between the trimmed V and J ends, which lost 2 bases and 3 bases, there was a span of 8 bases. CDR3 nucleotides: TGTGCCAGCAGCTTACAACAGGGCTACGAGCAGTACTTC. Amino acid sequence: CASSLQQGYEQYF.

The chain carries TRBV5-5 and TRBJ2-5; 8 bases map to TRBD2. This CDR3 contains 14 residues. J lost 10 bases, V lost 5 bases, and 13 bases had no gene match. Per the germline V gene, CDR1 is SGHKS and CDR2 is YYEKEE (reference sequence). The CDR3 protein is CASSSTAGASDQYF. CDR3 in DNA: TGTGCCAGCAGTTCGACAGCGGGGGCGTCGGACCAGTACTTC.

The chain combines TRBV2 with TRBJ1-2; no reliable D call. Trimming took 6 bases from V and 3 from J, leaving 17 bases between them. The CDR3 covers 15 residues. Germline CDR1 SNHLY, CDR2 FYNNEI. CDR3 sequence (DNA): TGTGCCAGCAGAGCAGCCGGCGGAGCGGACTATGGCTACACCTTC. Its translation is CASRAAGGADYGYTF.

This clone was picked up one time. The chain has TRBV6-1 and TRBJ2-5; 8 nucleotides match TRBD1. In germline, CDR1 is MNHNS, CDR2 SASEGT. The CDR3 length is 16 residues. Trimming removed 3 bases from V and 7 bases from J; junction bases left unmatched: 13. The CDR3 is CASSEGPGQGAATQYF. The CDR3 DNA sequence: TGTGCCAGCAGTGAGGGACCGGGCCAGGGGGCCGCGACCCAGTACTTC.

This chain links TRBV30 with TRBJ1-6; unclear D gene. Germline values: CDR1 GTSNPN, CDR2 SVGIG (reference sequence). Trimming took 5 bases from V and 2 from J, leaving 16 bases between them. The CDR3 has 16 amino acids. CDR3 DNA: TGTGCCTGGGGAGGGAGTGTTAGCCCCTATAATTCACCCCTCCACTTT. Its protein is CAWGGSVSPYNSPLHF.

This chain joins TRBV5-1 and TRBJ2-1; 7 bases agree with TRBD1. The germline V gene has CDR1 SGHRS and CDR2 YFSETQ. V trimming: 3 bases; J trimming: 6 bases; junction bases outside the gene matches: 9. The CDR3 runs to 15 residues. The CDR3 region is CASSSTGLGGNEQFF. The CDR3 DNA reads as TGCGCCAGCAGCTCGACAGGGCTTGGAGGCAATGAGCAGTTCTTC.

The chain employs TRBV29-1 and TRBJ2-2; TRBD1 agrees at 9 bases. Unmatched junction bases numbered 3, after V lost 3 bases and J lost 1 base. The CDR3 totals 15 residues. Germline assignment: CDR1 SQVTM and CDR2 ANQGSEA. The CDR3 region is CSVERTGVNTGELFF. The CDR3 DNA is TGCAGCGTTGAGCGGACAGGGGTGAACACCGGGGAGCTGTTTTTT.

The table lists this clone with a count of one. CDR3 in amino acids: CASSYYRDQPQHF. CDR3 coding DNA: TGTGCCAGCAGTTACTACAGGGATCAGCCCCAGCATTTT. The V gene is TRBV6-5, the J gene TRBJ1-5; the D gene is possibly TRBD1 (6 bases). The V end was cut by 1 base, the J end by 5 bases, with 6 bases between. The CDR3 runs to 13 residues. CDR1 and CDR2 (germline): MNHEY, SVGAGI.

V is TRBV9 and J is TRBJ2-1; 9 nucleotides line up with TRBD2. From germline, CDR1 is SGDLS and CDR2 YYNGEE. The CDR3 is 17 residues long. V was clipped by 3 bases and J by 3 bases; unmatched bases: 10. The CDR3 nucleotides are TGTGCCAGCAGCGCTAATGCTCTAGCGGGGTTCTACAATGAGCAGTTCTTC. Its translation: CASSANALAGFYNEQFF.

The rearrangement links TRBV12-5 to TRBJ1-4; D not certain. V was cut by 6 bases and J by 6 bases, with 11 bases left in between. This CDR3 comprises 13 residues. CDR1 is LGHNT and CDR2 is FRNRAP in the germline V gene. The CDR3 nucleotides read TGTGCTAGTGGGGAGGGAGTGGATGAAAAACTGTTTTTT. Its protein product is CASGEGVDEKLFF.

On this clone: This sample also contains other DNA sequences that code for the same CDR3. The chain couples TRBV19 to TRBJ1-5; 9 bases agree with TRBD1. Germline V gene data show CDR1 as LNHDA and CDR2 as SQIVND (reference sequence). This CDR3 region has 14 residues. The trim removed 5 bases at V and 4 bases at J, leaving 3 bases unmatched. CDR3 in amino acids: CASSSTGGNQPQHF. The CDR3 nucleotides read TGTGCCAGTAGTTCGACAGGGGGGAATCAGCCCCAGCATTTT. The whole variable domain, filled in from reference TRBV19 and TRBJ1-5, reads DGGITQSPKYLFRKEGQNVTLSCEQNLNHDAMYWYRQDPGQGLRLIYYSQIVNDFQKGDIAEGYSVSREKKESFPLTVTSAQKNPTAFYLCASSSTGGNQPQHFGDGTRLSIL.

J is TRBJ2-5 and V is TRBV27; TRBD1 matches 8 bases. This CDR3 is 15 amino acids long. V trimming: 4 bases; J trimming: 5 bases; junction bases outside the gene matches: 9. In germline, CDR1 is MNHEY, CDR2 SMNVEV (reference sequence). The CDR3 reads CASSYQSGGAETQYF. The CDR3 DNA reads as TGTGCCAGCAGTTATCAATCAGGGGGCGCGGAGACCCAGTACTTC.

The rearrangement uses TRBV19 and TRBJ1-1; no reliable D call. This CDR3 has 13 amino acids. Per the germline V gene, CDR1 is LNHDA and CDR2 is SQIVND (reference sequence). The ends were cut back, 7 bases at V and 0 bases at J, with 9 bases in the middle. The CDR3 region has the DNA TGTGCCAGTACTACTACACTGAACACTGAAGCTTTCTTT. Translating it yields CASTTTLNTEAFF.

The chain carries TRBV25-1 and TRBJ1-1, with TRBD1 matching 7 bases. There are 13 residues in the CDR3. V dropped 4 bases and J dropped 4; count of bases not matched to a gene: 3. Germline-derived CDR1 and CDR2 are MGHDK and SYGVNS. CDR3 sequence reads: CASSGDSPTEAFF. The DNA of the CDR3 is TGTGCCAGCAGTGGGGACAGCCCCACTGAAGCTTTCTTT.

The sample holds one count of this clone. The CDR3 sequence is CSVGRDTQNTEAFF. The CDR3, as DNA: TGCAGCGTTGGCCGGGACACCCAGAACACTGAAGCTTTCTTT. J is TRBJ1-1 and V is TRBV29-1; possible D gene TRBD1, 6 bases. Germline assignment: CDR1 SQVTM and CDR2 ANQGSEA. The germline V and J ends were trimmed by 4 bases and 1 base, with 13 bases remaining between them. CDR3 length equals 14 residues.

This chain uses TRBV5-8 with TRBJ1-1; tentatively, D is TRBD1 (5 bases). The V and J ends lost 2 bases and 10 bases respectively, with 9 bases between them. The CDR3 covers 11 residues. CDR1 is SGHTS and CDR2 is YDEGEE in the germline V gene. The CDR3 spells CASSFQGGAFF. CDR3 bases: TGTGCCAGCAGCTTTCAGGGTGGAGCTTTCTTT.

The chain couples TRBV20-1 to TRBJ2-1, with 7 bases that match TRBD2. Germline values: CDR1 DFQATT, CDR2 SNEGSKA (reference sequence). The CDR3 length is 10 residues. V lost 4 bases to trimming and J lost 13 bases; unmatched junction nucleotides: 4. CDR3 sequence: CSAMGEGQFF. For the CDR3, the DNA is TGCAGTGCTATGGGGGAGGGCCAGTTCTTC.

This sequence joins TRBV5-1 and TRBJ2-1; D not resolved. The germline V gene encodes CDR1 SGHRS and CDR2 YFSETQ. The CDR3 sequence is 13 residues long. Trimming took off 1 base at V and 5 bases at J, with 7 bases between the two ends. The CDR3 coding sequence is TGCGCCAGCAGCTTGATCCCAGACAATGAGCAGTTCTTC. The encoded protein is CASSLIPDNEQFF.